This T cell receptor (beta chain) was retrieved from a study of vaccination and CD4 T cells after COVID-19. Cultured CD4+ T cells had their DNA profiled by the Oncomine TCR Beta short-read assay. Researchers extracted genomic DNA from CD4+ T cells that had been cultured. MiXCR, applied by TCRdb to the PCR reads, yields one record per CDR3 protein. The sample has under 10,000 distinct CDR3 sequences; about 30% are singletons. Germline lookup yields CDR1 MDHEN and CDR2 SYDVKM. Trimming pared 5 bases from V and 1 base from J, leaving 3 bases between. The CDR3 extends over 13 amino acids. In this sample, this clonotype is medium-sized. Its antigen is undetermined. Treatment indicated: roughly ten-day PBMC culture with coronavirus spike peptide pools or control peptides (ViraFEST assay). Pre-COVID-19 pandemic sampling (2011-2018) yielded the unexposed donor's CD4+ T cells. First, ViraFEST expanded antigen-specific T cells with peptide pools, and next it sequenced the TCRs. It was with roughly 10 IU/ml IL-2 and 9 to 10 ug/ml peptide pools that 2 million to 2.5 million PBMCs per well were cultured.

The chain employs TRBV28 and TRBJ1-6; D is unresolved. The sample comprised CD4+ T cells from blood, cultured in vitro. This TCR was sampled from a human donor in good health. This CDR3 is CASSNSYNSPLHF. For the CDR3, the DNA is TGTGCCAGCAGTAATTCCTATAATTCACCCCTCCACTTT.